This T cell receptor beta chain was captured in a study of identical twins. This clonotype was seen at least ten times. This CDR3 is 12 amino acids long. Between the trimmed V and J ends, which lost 8 bases and 3 bases, there was a span of 10 bases. Germline V lookup: CDR1 MNHEY, CDR2 SVGAGI. The cDNA had a unique molecular identifier and a template-switch universal primer site. TCRdb passed the 5' RACE reads through MiXCR, listing each CDR3 protein once. Of roughly 690,000 distinct CDR3 sequences listed, 5.5% to 7.5% are singletons. The receptor comes from a man aged 18 to 30 in good health. The sequenced material came from naive T cells sorted from blood. The rearrangement links TRBV6-5 to TRBJ2-5; the D is unclear. The CDR3 sequence is CASGGPKETQYF. The CDR3 nucleotides are TGTGCCAGCGGCGGACCCAAAGAGACCCAGTACTTC.